This TCR beta chain came from a study of blood T cell repertoires in COVID-19. Study background: Researchers got acute and convalescent COVID-19 samples from the United States, Italy and Spain. The analysed material was cDNA or gDNA that came from T cells, B-cell-depleted T cells, or PBMCs.

V dropped 4 bases and J dropped 3; count of bases not matched to a gene: 3. The V gene's germline CDR1 is SGHRS and CDR2 YFSETQ. This CDR3 region has 14 residues. Original processing notes: Nucleated cell number was recorded as an estimate derived from reference gene primer amplification. Clones were sequenced by immunoSEQ multiplex PCR, and TCRdb holds only the in-frame ones, with some missing. The V and J calls and clone size are taken from that table; D and trimming were inferred from the DNA. This sample has about 230,000 clones; around 78% occur once, and the top ten carry approximately 2.5%. Turning to this clone: The sample has other DNA sequences that encode this CDR3 too.

Sequenced input: peripheral blood. This sequence originates from a woman between 65 and 79 years old with active or convalescent COVID-19. This rearrangement joins TRBV5-1 to TRBJ2-1, with 8 bases identical to TRBD2. The CDR3 DNA sequence: TGCGCCAGCAGCCATGGGACTAGCTACAATGAGCAGTTCTTC. It is translated as CASSHGTSYNEQFF.